What follows are 4 T cell receptor beta chains derived from one specimen sequenced in a study of T cells expressing NK-cell markers. TCRdb re-called the 5' RACE reads and gives one entry per CDR3 protein, without DNA. The table for this sample gives some 600,000 distinct CDR3 sequences. The sample comprised blood T cells: a sorted CD56 or NKG2C T cell subset, CD4+ or CD8+ T cells, or bulk PBMC T cells (not recorded which). Receptors originate from a man younger than 35 in good health.

The chain links TRBV5-1 to TRBJ1-1; checking the TCRdb D call of TRBD1 is not possible without DNA. The CDR3 extends over 15 amino acids. Germline CDR1 is SGHRS and CDR2 is YFSETQ. The CDR3 sequence is CASSLWTGGNTEAFF.

The rearrangement uses TRBV7-2 and TRBJ2-1; the D gene TCRdb calls, TRBD2, cannot be checked with no DNA. This CDR3 contains 16 residues. Germline V gene sequence: CDR1 SGHTA, CDR2 FQGNSA. CDR3 sequence reads: CASSGLAGGRSREQFF.

This sequence joins TRBV21-1 and TRBJ2-4. TRBV21-1 is deemed a pseudogene. The CDR3 runs to 18 residues. CDR3 sequence reads: CASSPRVGSGLAKNIQYF.

The chain carries TRBV5-1 and TRBJ2-1; the TCRdb call, TRBD2, lacks DNA for checking. Germline V CDR1 and CDR2: SGHRS, YFSETQ. The CDR3 has 16 residues. CDR3 region: CASSLQSGRAGNEQFF.